This TCR beta chain was captured by sequencing in a study of blood T cell repertoires in COVID-19. Study background: Both acute and convalescent COVID-19 samples were obtained from the United States, Italy and Spain.

Germline-derived CDR1 and CDR2 are MDHEN and SYDVKM. V was clipped by 5 bases and J by 4 bases, with 11 bases between them. This CDR3 region has 13 residues. Original handling: For nucleated cells, counts were estimated from reference gene primer amplification. The assay was immunoSEQ multiplex PCR, and TCRdb's table has in-frame clones only and misses some. That table is the source of V, J and clone size, and D and trimming were worked out from the DNA. The sample has about 200,000 clones; 70% to 85% are singletons. The TCR originated in a human donor with acute or convalescent COVID-19. The donor label of this sample is uncertain. Sequenced: peripheral blood. The chain carries TRBV28 and TRBJ1-1; D may be TRBD1 (6 bases). The CDR3 DNA reads TGTGCCAGCAGTGGACAGCAAATCACTGAAGCTTTCTTT. This encodes CASSGQQITEAFF. Full variable domain (outside the CDR3, taken from reference TRBV28 and TRBJ1-1): DVKVTQSSRYLVKRTGEKVFLECVQDMDHENMFWYRQDPGLGLRLIYFSYDVKMKEKGDIPEGYSVSREKKERFSLILESASTNQTSMYLCASSGQQITEAFFGQGTRLTVV.